This TCR beta chain is from a study of T cell responses to AZD1222 COVID-19 vaccine. The count of this clone is one. Its cognate antigen is unknown. Broader study findings: Elevations in Spike-specific TCR breadth and depth followed administration of two AZD1222 doses. All repertoire sampling was performed exclusively after the peak T cell response. The study reported that nearly half of spike-specific TCRs target unmutated variant regions.

Here immunoSEQ multiplex PCR was the method, and the copy in TCRdb shows in-frame clones only, minus some. Altogether around 110,000 clones are present, approximately 83% being singletons, with the ten largest covering about 4%. The CDR3 totals 13 residues. V was cut by 3 bases and J by 4 bases, with 8 bases left in between. Germline V lookup: CDR1 SGHTA, CDR2 FQGNSA. This sequence joins TRBV7-2 and TRBJ2-3; D not resolved. This sequence was found in an adult in good health. The material was peripheral blood, obtained on day 0 of MenACWY control vaccination. CDR3 sequence reads: CASSFNEADTQYF. The CDR3 DNA sequence: TGTGCCAGCAGCTTCAACGAGGCAGATACGCAGTATTTT. Supplemented by reference TRBV7-2 and TRBJ2-3, the full variable domain reads GAGVSQSPSNKVTEKGKDVELRCDPISGHTALYWYRQSLGQGLEFLIYFQGNSAPDKSGLPSDRFSAERTGGSVSTLTIQRTQQEDSAVYLCASSFNEADTQYFGPGTRLTVL.